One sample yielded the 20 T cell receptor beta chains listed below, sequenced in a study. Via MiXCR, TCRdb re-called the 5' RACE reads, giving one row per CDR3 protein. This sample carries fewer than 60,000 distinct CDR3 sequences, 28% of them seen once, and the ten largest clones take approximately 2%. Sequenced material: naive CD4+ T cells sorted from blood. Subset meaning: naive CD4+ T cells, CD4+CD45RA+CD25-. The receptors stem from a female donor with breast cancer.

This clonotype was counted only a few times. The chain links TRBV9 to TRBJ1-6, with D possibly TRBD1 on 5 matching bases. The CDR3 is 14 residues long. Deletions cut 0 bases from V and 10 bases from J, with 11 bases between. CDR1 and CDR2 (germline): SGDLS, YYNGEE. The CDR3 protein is CASSVEGTDSPLHF. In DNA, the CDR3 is TGTGCCAGCAGCGTAGAAGGGACCGACTCACCCCTCCACTTT.

In nucleotides, the CDR3 is TGTGCCAGCAGCTCGGACAGGGAGGACACCATATATTTT. It yields the protein CASSSDREDTIYF. The J gene is TRBJ1-3, the V gene TRBV7-9; 8 positions match TRBD1. V shed 4 bases and J 8 bases; nucleotides not matched to a gene: 4. The length of the CDR3 is 13 residues. Germline CDR1 and CDR2: SEHNR and FQNEAQ (reference sequence).

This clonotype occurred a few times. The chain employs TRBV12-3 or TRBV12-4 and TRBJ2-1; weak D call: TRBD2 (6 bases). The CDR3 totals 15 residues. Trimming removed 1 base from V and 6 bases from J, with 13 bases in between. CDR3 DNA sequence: TGTGCCAGCAGTTTAGATGGGACTGGTACCAATGAGCAGTTCTTC. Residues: CASSLDGTGTNEQFF.

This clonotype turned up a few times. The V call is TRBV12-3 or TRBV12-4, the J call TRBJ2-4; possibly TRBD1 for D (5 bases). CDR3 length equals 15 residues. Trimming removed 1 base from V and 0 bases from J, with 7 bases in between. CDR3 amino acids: CASSLGQLAKNIQYF. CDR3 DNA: TGTGCCAGCAGTTTAGGACAGCTAGCCAAAAACATTCAGTACTTC.

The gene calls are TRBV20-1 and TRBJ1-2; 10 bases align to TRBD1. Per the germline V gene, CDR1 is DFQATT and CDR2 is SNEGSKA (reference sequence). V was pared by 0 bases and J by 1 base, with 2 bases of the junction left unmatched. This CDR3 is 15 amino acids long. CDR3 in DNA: TGCAGTGCTAGAGATCGGGACAGGGGTAACTATGGCTACACCTTC. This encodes CSARDRDRGNYGYTF.

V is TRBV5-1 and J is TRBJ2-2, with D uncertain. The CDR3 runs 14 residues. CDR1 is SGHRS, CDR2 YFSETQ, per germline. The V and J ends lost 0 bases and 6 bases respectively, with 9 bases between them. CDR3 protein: CASSLAILAGELFF. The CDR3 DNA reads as TGCGCCAGCAGCTTGGCCATATTGGCCGGGGAGCTGTTTTTT.

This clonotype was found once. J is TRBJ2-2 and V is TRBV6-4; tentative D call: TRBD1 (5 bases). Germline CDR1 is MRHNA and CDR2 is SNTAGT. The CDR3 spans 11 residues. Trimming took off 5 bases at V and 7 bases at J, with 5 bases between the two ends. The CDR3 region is CASSQGGELFF. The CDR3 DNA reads TGTGCCAGCAGTCAGGGCGGGGAGCTGTTTTTT.

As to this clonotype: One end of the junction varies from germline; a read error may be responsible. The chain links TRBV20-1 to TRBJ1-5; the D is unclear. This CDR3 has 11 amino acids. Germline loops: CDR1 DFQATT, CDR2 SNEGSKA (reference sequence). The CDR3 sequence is CSASSAQPQHF. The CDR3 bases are TGCAGTGCTAGTAGCGCACAGCCCCAGCACTTT.

The CDR3 bases are TGTGCCAGCAGCAAAGTAGACCTAGCGGGGTTAAGCTCCTACAATGAGCAGCTCTTC. Translation: CASSKVDLAGLSSYNEQLF. This chain links TRBV21-1 with TRBJ2-1; TRBD2, the D gene given by the table, was not confirmed from the DNA. TRBV21-1 is deemed a pseudogene. The CDR3 has 19 residues.

CDR3 DNA: TGTGCCAGCAGCTTAGCTTATTCACGGAACAAAAACATTCAGTACTTC. Translation gives CASSLAYSRNKNIQYF. The chain links TRBV7-2 to TRBJ2-4, with unresolved D. V shed 0 bases and J shed 3 bases, with 12 bases lying between them. Germline lookup yields CDR1 SGHTA and CDR2 FQGNSA. The CDR3 covers 16 residues.

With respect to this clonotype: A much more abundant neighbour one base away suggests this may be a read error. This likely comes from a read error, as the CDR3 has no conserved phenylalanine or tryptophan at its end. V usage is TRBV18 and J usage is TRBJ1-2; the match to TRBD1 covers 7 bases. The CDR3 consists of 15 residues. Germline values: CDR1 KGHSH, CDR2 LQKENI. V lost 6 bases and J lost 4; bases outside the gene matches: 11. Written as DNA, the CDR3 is TGTGCCAGCTCGCCTGAGGGGGCAAATTCCTATGGCTACACCTTA. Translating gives CASSPEGANSYGYTL.

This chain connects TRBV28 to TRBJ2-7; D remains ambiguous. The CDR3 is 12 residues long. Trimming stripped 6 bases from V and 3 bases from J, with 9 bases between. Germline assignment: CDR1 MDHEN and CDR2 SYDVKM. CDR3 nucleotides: TGTGCCAGCAGGAGACCATTCTACGAGCAGTACTTC. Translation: CASRRPFYEQYF.

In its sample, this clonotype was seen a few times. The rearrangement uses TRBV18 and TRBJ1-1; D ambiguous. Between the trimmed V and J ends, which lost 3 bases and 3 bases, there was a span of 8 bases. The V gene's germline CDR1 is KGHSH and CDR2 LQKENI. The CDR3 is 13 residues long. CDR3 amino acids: CASSPYEYTEAFF. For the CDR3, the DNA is TGTGCCAGCTCACCGTACGAGTACACTGAAGCTTTCTTT.

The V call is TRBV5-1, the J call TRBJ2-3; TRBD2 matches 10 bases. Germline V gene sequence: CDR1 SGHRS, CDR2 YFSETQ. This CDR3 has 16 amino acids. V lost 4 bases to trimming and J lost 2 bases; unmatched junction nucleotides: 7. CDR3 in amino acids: CASSPGTSADTDTQYF. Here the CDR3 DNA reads TGCGCCAGCAGCCCGGGGACTAGCGCAGACACAGATACGCAGTATTTT.

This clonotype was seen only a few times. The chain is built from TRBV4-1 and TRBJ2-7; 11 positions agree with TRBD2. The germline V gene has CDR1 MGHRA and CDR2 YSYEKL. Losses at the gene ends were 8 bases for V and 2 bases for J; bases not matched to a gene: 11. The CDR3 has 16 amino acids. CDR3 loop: CASRSSPSGGPYEQYF. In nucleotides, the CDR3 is TGCGCCAGCCGCAGCTCGCCTAGCGGGGGGCCCTACGAGCAGTACTTC.

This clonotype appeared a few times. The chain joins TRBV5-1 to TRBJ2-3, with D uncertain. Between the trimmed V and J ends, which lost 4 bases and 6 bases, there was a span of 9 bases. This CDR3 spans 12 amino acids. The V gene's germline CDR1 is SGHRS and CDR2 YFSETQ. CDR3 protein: CASSLMGDTQYF. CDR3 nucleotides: TGCGCCAGCAGCCTGATGGGCGATACGCAGTATTTT.

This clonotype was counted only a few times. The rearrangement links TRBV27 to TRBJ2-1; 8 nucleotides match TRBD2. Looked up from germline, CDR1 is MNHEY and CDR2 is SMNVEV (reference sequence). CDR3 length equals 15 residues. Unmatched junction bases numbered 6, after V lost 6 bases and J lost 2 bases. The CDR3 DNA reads TGTGCCAGCAGACATCCTAGCGGGCCCTACAATGAGCAGTTCTTC. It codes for CASRHPSGPYNEQFF.

CDR3 in amino acids: CASSAGLAGGTDTQYF. The CDR3 region has the DNA TGTGCCAGCAGCGCGGGACTAGCGGGGGGGACAGATACGCAGTATTTT. The rearrangement uses TRBV9 and TRBJ2-3; 16 bases map to TRBD2. Germline V gene sequence: CDR1 SGDLS, CDR2 YYNGEE. The CDR3 totals 16 residues. The V segment lost 3 bases and the J segment 3 bases; nucleotides outside the gene matches: 1.

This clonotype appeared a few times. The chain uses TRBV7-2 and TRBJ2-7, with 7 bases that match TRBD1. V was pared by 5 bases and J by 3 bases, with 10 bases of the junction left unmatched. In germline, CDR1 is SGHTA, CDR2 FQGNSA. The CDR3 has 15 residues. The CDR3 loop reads CASSLFGTDLYEQYF. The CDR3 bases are TGTGCCAGCAGCCTATTCGGGACAGACCTCTACGAGCAGTACTTC.

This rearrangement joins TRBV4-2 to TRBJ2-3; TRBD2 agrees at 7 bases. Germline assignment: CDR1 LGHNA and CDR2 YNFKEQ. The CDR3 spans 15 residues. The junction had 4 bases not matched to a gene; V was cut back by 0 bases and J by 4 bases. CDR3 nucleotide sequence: TGTGCCAGCAGCCAAGAAGCGGGAATGTCAGATACGCAGTATTTT. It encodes CASSQEAGMSDTQYF.